The next 11 T cell receptor beta chains were all read from a single sample in a study of T cell responses to AZD1222 COVID-19 vaccine. Using immunoSEQ multiplex PCR, the repertoire was profiled, and TCRdb retains in-frame clones only, with some absent. Of approximately 100,000 clones detected, 88% appear once; the ten largest clones hold around 13%. The sample here was peripheral blood, taken on day 0 of MenACWY control vaccination. Every receptor here comes from an adult in good health.

This clone showed up just once. J is TRBJ1-2 and V is TRBV7-3; D uncertain. V was cut by 5 bases and J by 2 bases, with 9 bases left in between. Germline-derived CDR1 and CDR2 are SGHTA and FQGTGA. The CDR3 is made up of 13 amino acids. Here the CDR3 DNA reads TGTGCCAGCAGCACTGGTGGGAACTATGGCTACACCTTC. Protein product: CASSTGGNYGYTF.

There are a few counts of this clone. V usage is TRBV6-4 and J usage is TRBJ2-1, with D tentatively TRBD1 (6 bases). CDR1 and CDR2 from the germline V gene are MRHNA and SNTAGT. The CDR3 runs 16 residues. V was shortened by 6 bases and J by 7 bases, with 22 bases between the two germline ends. The CDR3 region is CASSMSGAATGNEQFF. CDR3 nucleotide sequence: TGTGCCAGCAGCATGTCAGGGGCCGCTACGGGAAATGAGCAGTTCTTC.

The chain carries TRBV7-2 and TRBJ2-2; 7 positions agree with TRBD2. V lost 4 bases and J lost 7; bases outside the gene matches: 3. Germline V lookup: CDR1 SGHTA, CDR2 FQGNSA. The CDR3 contains 13 residues. This CDR3 reads CASSWKRDGELFF. CDR3 bases: TGTGCCAGCAGCTGGAAGCGGGACGGGGAGCTGTTTTTT.

V and J are TRBV6-5 and TRBJ1-1; 7 bases are a match to TRBD1. V shed 0 bases and J 7 bases; nucleotides not matched to a gene: 8. Looked up from germline, CDR1 is MNHEY and CDR2 is SVGAGI. The CDR3 is 15 amino acids. The CDR3 here is CASSYSYDRAVEAFF. In DNA, the CDR3 is TGTGCCAGCAGTTACTCCTACGACAGGGCCGTTGAAGCTTTCTTT.

The rearrangement joins TRBV20-1 to TRBJ1-5; D not resolved. CDR3 length equals 11 residues. V gave up 1 base and J gave up 4 bases, with 2 bases separating them. CDR1 is DFQATT and CDR2 is SNEGSKA in the germline V gene (reference sequence). CDR3 amino acids: CSARGNQPQHF. In DNA form, the CDR3 reads TGCAGTGCTAGAGGGAATCAGCCCCAGCATTTT.

The chain has TRBV27 and TRBJ2-5, with 10 bases matching TRBD2. Germline values: CDR1 MNHEY, CDR2 SMNVEV (reference sequence). This CDR3 comprises 14 residues. Trimming took 8 bases from V and 1 from J; bases not matched to a gene: 4. The CDR3 nucleotides read TGTGCCAGCCGGGGACTAGCGACCCAAGAGACCCAGTACTTC. This sequence encodes CASRGLATQETQYF.

This clone was seen a single time. This rearrangement joins TRBV7-6 to TRBJ2-2, with a tentative D call TRBD1 (5 bases). The CDR3 extends over 14 amino acids. Trimming shortened V by 5 bases and J by 1 base, and 8 bases separated the two germline ends. Germline-derived CDR1 and CDR2 are SGHVS and FNYEAQ. CDR3 sequence (DNA): TGTGCCAGCAGCGCTCAGGGGAACACCGGGGAGCTGTTTTTT. This translates into CASSAQGNTGELFF.

The chain recombines TRBV4-1 with TRBJ2-3; the D gene is possibly TRBD2 (6 bases). The CDR3 spans 21 residues. The germline V and J ends were trimmed by 1 base and 1 base, with 27 bases remaining between them. CDR1 is MGHRA, CDR2 YSYEKL, per germline. The DNA for the CDR3 is TGCGCCAGCAGCCAAGGCCCGTTGCGAACGGGAGTATCACAAGGCACAGATACGCAGTATTTT. Translated, it gives CASSQGPLRTGVSQGTDTQYF.

This rearrangement joins TRBV11-3 to TRBJ2-1; TRBD2 aligns across 7 bases. The CDR3 has 18 residues. The J segment lost 4 bases and the V segment lost 0 bases, leaving 12 bases of the junction unmatched. CDR1 is SGHNT, CDR2 YENEEA, per germline. The CDR3 DNA reads TGTGCCAGCAGCTTAGAGCAAGCCGGTAGCGGGCATTACAATGAGCAGTTCTTC. Its protein is CASSLEQAGSGHYNEQFF.

V and J are TRBV13 and TRBJ2-7; 14 nucleotides agree with TRBD2. Germline loops: CDR1 PRHDT, CDR2 FYEKMQ (reference sequence). J lost 5 bases, V lost 5 bases, and 11 bases had no gene match. The CDR3 is 17 residues long. The CDR3 sequence is CASSAGTSGRLSDEQYF. Here the CDR3 DNA reads TGTGCCAGCAGCGCCGGGACTAGCGGGAGACTTTCAGACGAGCAGTACTTC.

This sequence joins TRBV5-8 and TRBJ2-7; tentative D call: TRBD1 (5 bases). V lost 4 bases, J lost 3 bases, and 8 bases lay in between. Germline values: CDR1 SGHTS, CDR2 YDEGEE. The CDR3 consists of 12 residues. The CDR3 bases are TGTGCCAGCAGCACCACAGGCTACGAGCAGTACTTC. Its protein is CASSTTGYEQYF.